Following are 8 T cell receptor beta chains from one sample sequenced in a study of blood T cell repertoires in COVID-19. Clones were sequenced by immunoSEQ multiplex PCR, and TCRdb holds only the in-frame ones, with some missing. The sample includes 150,000 to 200,000 clones, roughly 81% of them seen just once. The specimen was peripheral blood. Every receptor here comes from a woman older than 75 with COVID-19, enrolled during active disease.

A word on this clone: Other DNA sequences of this sample code for an identical CDR3. The chain combines TRBV19 with TRBJ1-1; perhaps TRBD1 as D (5 bases). Trimming took 2 bases from V and 1 from J, leaving 5 bases between them. Germline CDR1 is LNHDA and CDR2 is SQIVND (reference sequence). The CDR3 sequence is 13 residues long. For the CDR3, the DNA is TGTGCCAGTAGTATACAGGGGAACACTGAAGCTTTCTTT. Translated, it gives CASSIQGNTEAFF.

V is TRBV28 and J is TRBJ1-1; TRBD1 aligns across 9 bases. This CDR3 is 15 amino acids long. Germline values: CDR1 MDHEN, CDR2 SYDVKM. Trimming took 2 bases from V and 10 from J; bases not matched to a gene: 11. The DNA of the CDR3 is TGTGCCAGCAGTTTAGACAGGGGGTCACCCCGGCCAGCTTTCTTT. Its protein product is CASSLDRGSPRPAFF.

This chain joins TRBV19 and TRBJ2-3; 8 positions match TRBD1. After removal of 10 bases from V and 5 bases from J, the junction contained 11 bases not matched to a gene. The CDR3 contains 14 residues. Germline V gene data show CDR1 as LNHDA and CDR2 as SQIVND (reference sequence). The CDR3 nucleotides read TGTGCCACCCGTTCGACAGGGGTGAAAGATACGCAGTATTTT. Residues: CATRSTGVKDTQYF.

This CDR3 reads CASSLGLAGAFLDTQYF. The CDR3 DNA reads TGCGCCAGCAGCTTGGGACTAGCGGGAGCGTTTTTAGATACGCAGTATTTT. The genes are TRBV5-1 and TRBJ2-3; 12 nucleotides agree with TRBD2. CDR3 length: 17 residues. V was clipped by 0 bases and J by 5 bases; unmatched bases: 7. Per the germline V gene, CDR1 is SGHRS and CDR2 is YFSETQ.

In nucleotides, the CDR3 is TGTGCCAGCAGGCCTCTGGACAGGGTAAATGAAAAACTGTTTTTT. Its protein is CASRPLDRVNEKLFF. The gene calls are TRBV27 and TRBJ1-4; TRBD1 matches at 8 bases. Germline V CDR1 and CDR2: MNHEY, SMNVEV (reference sequence). Trimming cost V 6 bases and J 5 bases; bases outside gene matches: 8. The CDR3 covers 15 residues.

The chain has TRBV2 and TRBJ1-4, with D possibly matching TRBD1 (6 bases). This CDR3 spans 13 amino acids. Between the trimmed V and J ends, which lost 4 bases and 7 bases, there was a span of 10 bases. In germline, CDR1 is SNHLY, CDR2 FYNNEI. CDR3 nucleotides: TGTGCCAGCAGTGCCTACAGGGCTGAAAAACTGTTTTTT. Its translation is CASSAYRAEKLFF.

The chain links TRBV5-6 to TRBJ2-3, with D possibly matching TRBD1 (5 bases). The length of the CDR3 is 14 residues. The V end was cut by 0 bases, the J end by 2 bases, with 7 bases between. Germline CDR1 and CDR2: SGHDT and YYEEEE. The CDR3 here is CASSLVRATDTQYF. CDR3 nucleotide sequence: TGTGCCAGCAGCTTGGTCAGGGCCACAGATACGCAGTATTTT.

Here the CDR3 DNA reads TGCGCCAGCAGCCAAAAAGACAGGGGGAACACCGGGGAGCTGTTTTTT. Its translation: CASSQKDRGNTGELFF. The chain uses TRBV4-1 and TRBJ2-2; 8 bases are a match to TRBD1. The junction had 3 bases not matched to a gene; V was cut back by 2 bases and J by 1 base. The CDR3 loop spans 16 amino acids. Germline V gives CDR1 MGHRA, CDR2 YSYEKL.